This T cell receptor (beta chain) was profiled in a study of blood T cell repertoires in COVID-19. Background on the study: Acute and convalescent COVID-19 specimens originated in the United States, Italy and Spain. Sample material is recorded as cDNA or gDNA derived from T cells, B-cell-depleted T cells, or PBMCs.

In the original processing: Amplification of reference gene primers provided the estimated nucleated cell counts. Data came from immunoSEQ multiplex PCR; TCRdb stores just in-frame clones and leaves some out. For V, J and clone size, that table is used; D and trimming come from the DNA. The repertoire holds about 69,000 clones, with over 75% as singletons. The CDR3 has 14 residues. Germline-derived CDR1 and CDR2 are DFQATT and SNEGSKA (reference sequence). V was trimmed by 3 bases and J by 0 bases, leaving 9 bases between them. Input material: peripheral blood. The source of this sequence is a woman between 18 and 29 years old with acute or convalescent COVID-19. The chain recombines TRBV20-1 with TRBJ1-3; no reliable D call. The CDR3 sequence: CSASPPGSGNTIYF. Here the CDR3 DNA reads TGCAGTGCTAGTCCGCCCGGCTCTGGAAACACCATATATTTT.